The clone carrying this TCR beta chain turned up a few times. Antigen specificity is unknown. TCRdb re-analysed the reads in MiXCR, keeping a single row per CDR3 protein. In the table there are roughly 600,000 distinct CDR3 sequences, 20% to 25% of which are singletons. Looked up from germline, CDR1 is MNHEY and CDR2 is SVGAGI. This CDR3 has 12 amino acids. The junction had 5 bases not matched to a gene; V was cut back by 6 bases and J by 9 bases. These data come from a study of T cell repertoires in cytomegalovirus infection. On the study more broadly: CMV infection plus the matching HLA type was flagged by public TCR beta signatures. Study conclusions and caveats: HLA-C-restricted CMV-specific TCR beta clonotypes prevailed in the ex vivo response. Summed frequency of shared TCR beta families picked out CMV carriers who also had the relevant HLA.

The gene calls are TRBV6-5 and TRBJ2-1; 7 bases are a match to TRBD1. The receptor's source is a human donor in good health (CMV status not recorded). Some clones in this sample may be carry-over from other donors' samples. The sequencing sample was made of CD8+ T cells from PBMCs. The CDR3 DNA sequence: TGTGCCAGCAGACAGGGGACGGTTGAGCAGTTCTTC. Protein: CASRQGTVEQFF.